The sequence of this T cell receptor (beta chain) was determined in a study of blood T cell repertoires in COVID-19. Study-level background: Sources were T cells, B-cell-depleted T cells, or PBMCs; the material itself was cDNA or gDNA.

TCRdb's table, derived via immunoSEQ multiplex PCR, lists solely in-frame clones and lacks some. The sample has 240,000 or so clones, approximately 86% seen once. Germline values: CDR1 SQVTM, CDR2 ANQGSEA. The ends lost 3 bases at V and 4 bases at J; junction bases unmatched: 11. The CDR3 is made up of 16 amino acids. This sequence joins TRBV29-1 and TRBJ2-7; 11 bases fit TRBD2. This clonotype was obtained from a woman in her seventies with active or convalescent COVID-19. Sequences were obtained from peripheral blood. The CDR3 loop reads CSVDGLPGTSGYEQYF. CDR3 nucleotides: TGCAGCGTTGATGGCCTTCCCGGGACTAGCGGATACGAGCAGTACTTC.